Listed below are T cell receptor beta chains from one sample, sequenced in a study of blood T cell repertoires in COVID-19. Method: immunoSEQ multiplex PCR; TCRdb's copy keeps in-frame clones and lacks some. The sample yields about 46,000 clones, approximately 85% seen once. Material for sequencing was peripheral blood. The receptors shown here come from a human donor in a cohort sampled during active COVID-19. The donor label of this sample is uncertain. Both conserved end residues are part of each CDR3. Fields, in order: V gene, J gene, CDR3 protein.

V: TRBV10-3; J: TRBJ2-3; CDR3: CAISESLQGTLTDTQYF
V: TRBV12-3/TRBV12-4; J: TRBJ1-5; CDR3: CASKQGSQPQHF
V: TRBV12-5; J: TRBJ1-6; CDR3: CASGPTGDSSPLHF
V: TRBV15; J: TRBJ1-2; CDR3: CASAPQGDYGYTF
V: TRBV10-3; J: TRBJ2-4; CDR3: CAISESIWGQENIQYF
V: TRBV7-9; J: TRBJ1-2; CDR3: CASSYSRGVIDYGYTF
V: TRBV6-5; J: TRBJ2-1; CDR3: CASSYRSSGAGNEQFF
V: TRBV6-2/TRBV6-3; J: TRBJ1-1; CDR3: CASSPTGAAEAFF
V: TRBV7-2; J: TRBJ1-5; CDR3: CASSQFQGPNQPQHF
V: TRBV5-1; J: TRBJ2-7; CDR3: CASSRQGPYEQYF
V: TRBV28; J: TRBJ2-5; CDR3: CASSQSGPEAQYF
V: TRBV30; J: TRBJ1-1; CDR3: CAWSQEVRAFF
V: TRBV19; J: TRBJ2-3; CDR3: CASSIRRGGSDTQYF
V: TRBV2; J: TRBJ2-3; CDR3: CASSEALRPTDTQYF
V: TRBV3-1/TRBV3-2; J: TRBJ2-7; CDR3: CASSLTGSVSYEQYF
V: TRBV21-1; J: TRBJ2-3; CDR3: CASSFYGTGGFVDTQYF
V: TRBV19; J: TRBJ1-1; CDR3: CASSLTGGVAIAFF
V: TRBV28; J: TRBJ2-1; CDR3: CASSTAVVTYNEQFF
V: TRBV6-5; J: TRBJ1-1; CDR3: CASTAQLTVTEAFF
V: TRBV7-2; J: TRBJ1-2; CDR3: CASSSAGGLWYGYTF
V: TRBV5-1; J: TRBJ2-7; CDR3: CASGDSSYEQYF
V: TRBV5-6; J: TRBJ2-7; CDR3: CASSIGTSSYEQYF
V: TRBV20-1; J: TRBJ1-5; CDR3: CSASRTGGEGNQPQHF